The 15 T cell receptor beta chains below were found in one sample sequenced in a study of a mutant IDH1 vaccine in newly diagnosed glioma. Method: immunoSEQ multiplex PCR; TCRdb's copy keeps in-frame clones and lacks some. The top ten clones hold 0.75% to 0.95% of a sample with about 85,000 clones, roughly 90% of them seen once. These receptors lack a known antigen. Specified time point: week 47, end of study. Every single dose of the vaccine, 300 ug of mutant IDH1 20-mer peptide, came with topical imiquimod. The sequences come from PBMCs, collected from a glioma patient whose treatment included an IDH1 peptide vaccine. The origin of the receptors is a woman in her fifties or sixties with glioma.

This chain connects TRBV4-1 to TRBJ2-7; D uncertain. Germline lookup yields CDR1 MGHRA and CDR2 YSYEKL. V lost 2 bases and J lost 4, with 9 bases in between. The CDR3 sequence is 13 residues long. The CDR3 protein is CASSQSIHYEQYF. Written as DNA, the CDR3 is TGCGCCAGCAGCCAATCCATTCATTACGAGCAGTACTTC.

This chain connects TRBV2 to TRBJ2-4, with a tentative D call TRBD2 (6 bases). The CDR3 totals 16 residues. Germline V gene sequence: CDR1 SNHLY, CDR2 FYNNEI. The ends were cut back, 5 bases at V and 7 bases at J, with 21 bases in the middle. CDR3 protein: CASSLQGTSLGNIQYF. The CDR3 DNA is TGTGCCAGCAGTCTCCAGGGCACTAGCTTAGGGAACATTCAGTACTTC.

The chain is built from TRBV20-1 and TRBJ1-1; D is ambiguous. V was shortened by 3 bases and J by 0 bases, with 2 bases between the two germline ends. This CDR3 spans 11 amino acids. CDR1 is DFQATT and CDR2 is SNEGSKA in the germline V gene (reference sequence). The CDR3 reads CSARLNTEAFF. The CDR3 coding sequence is TGCAGTGCTAGGTTGAACACTGAAGCTTTCTTT.

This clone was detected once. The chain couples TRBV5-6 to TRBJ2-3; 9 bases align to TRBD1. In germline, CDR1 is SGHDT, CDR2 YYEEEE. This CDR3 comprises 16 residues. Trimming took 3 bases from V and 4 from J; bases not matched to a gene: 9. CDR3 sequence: CASSWWGQGEADTQYF. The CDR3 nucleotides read TGTGCCAGCAGCTGGTGGGGACAGGGAGAAGCAGATACGCAGTATTTT. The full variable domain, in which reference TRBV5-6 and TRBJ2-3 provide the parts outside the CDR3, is DAGVTQSPTHLIKTRGQQVTLRCSPKSGHDTVSWYQQALGQGPQFIFQYYEEEERQRGNFPDRFSGHQFPNYSSELNVNALLLGDSALYLCASSWWGQGEADTQYFGPGTRLTVL.

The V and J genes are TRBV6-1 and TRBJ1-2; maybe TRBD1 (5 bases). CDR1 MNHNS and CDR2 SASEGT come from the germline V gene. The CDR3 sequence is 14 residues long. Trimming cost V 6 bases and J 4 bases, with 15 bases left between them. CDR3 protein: CASSPGGTGYGYTF. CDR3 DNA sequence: TGTGCCAGCAGCCCGGGGGGGACGGGCTATGGCTACACCTTC.

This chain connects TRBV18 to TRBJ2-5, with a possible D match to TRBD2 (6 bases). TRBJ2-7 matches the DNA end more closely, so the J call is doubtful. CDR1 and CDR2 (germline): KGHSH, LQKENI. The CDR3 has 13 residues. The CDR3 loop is CASSTGRGVEQYF. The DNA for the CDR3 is TGTGCCAGCTCAACCGGGAGAGGGGTCGAGCAGTACTTC.

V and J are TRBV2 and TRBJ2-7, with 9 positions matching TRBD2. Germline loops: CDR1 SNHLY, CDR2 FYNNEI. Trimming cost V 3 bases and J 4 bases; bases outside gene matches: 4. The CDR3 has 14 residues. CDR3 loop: CASSDASGKYEQYF. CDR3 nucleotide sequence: TGTGCCAGCAGTGATGCTAGCGGGAAGTACGAGCAGTACTTC.

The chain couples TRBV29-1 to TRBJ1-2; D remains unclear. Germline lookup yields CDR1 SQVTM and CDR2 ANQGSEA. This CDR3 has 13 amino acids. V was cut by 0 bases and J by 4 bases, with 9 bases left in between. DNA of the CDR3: TGCAGCGTTGAAGATCCCCTTGGCTATGGCTACACCTTC. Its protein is CSVEDPLGYGYTF.

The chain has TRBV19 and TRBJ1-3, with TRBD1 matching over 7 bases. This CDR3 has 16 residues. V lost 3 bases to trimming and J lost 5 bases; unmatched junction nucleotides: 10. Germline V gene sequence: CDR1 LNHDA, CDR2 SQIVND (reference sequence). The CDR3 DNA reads TGTGCCAGTAGTATGCCGGGACAGACGAGTCGAAACACCATATATTTT. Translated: CASSMPGQTSRNTIYF. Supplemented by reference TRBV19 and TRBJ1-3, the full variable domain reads DGGITQSPKYLFRKEGQNVTLSCEQNLNHDAMYWYRQDPGQGLRLIYYSQIVNDFQKGDIAEGYSVSREKKESFPLTVTSAQKNPTAFYLCASSMPGQTSRNTIYFGEGSWLTVV.

The CDR3 DNA reads TGTGCCAGCAGCTTAGGACGAGCAGCTTTCTTT. This encodes CASSLGRAAFF. V gene TRBV7-9 combines with J gene TRBJ1-1; no reliable D call. Trimming pared 1 base from V and 10 bases from J, leaving 7 bases between. CDR1 is SEHNR, CDR2 FQNEAQ, per germline (reference sequence). This CDR3 has 11 residues. The full variable domain, its missing parts supplied by reference TRBV7-9 and TRBJ1-1, is DTGVSQNPRHKITKRGQNVTFRCDPISEHNRLYWYRQTLGQGPEFLTYFQNEAQLEKSRLLSDRFSAERPKGSFSTLEIQRTEQGDSAMYLCASSLGRAAFFGQGTRLTVV.

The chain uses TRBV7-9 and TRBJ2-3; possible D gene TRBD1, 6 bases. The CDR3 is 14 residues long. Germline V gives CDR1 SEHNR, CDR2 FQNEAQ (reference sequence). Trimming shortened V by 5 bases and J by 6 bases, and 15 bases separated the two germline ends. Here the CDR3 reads CASSPRGGSDTQYF. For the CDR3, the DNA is TGTGCCAGCAGCCCCAGGGGCGGTAGCGATACGCAGTATTTT.

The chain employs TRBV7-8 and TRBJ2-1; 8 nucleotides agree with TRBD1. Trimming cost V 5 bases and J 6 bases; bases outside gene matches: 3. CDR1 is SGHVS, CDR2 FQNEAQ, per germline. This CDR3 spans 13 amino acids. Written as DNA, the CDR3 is TGTGCCAGCAGCCGGGACAGGCGCAATGAGCAGTTCTTC. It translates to CASSRDRRNEQFF.

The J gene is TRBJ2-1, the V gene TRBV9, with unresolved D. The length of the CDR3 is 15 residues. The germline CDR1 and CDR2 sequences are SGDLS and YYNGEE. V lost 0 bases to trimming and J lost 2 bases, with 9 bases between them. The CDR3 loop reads CASSVERGAYNEQFF. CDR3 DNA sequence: TGTGCCAGCAGCGTAGAGCGAGGAGCCTACAATGAGCAGTTCTTC.

The CDR3: CASSIGPGYEQYF. The CDR3 DNA sequence: TGTGCCAGCAGCATAGGCCCCGGGTACGAGCAGTACTTC. The rearrangement joins TRBV7-8 to TRBJ2-7; D unclear. CDR1 and CDR2 from the germline V gene are SGHVS and FQNEAQ. The CDR3 contains 13 residues. With 5 bases removed from V and 4 bases from J, the gap between germline ends came to 12 bases.

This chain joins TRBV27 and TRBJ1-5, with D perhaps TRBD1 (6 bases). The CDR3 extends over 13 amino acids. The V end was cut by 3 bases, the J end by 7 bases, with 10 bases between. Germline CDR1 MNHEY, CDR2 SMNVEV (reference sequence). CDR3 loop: CASSFRGLQPQHF. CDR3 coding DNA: TGTGCCAGCAGTTTTCGGGGGCTGCAGCCCCAGCATTTT.